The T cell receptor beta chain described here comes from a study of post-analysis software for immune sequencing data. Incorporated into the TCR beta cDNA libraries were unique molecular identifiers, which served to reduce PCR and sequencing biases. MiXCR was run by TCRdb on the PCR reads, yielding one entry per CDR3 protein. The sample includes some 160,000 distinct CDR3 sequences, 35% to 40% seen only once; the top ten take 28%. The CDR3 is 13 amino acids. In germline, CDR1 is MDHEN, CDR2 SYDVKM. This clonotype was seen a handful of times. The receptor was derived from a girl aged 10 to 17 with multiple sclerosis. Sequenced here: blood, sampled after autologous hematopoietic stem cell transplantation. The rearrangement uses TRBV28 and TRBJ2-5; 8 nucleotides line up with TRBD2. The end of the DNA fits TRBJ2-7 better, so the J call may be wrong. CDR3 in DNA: TGTGCCAGCACTGCAGCGGGAGTCTACGAGCAGTACTTC. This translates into CASTAAGVYEQYF.